These T cell receptor beta chains were read from a single sample in a study of blood T cell repertoires in COVID-19. Assay: immunoSEQ multiplex PCR; the TCRdb copy retains only in-frame clones and omits some. The sample includes around 480,000 clones, about nine tenths of them seen just once. Material: PBMCs or T cells enriched from blood (not recorded which). All receptors derive from a young woman who had recovered from COVID-19. The CDR3 runs from the conserved cysteine through the conserved F or W. D genes are given only for firm matches. Not all rows give a size; the values are once, few, many and, for expanded clones, a class.

j_call: TRBJ2-3; d_call: NA; clone_size: NA; v_call: TRBV5-1; cdr3_nt: TGCGCCAGCAGCTTAGAGGAACTCACAGATACGCAGTATTTT; cdr3_aa: CASSLEELTDTQYF
j_call: TRBJ2-5; d_call: TRBD2; clone_size: NA; v_call: TRBV10-3; cdr3_nt: TGTGCCACTTCGGGGGGGGCCTGGGCCGAGACCCAGTACTTC; cdr3_aa: CATSGGAWAETQYF
j_call: TRBJ1-1; d_call: NA; clone_size: NA; v_call: TRBV7-9; cdr3_nt: TGTGCCAGCAGTTCTGAAATGGGCAGTGAAGCTTTCTTT; cdr3_aa: CASSSEMGSEAFF
j_call: TRBJ2-3; d_call: TRBD1; clone_size: once; v_call: TRBV28; cdr3_nt: TGTGCCAGCAGTTACTCTTGGGGACAGGGGATCACAGATACGCAGTATTTT; cdr3_aa: CASSYSWGQGITDTQYF
j_call: TRBJ1-5; d_call: NA; clone_size: few; v_call: TRBV6-6; cdr3_nt: TGTGCCAGCACTAAAGGAGTCAGTAGCAATCAGCCCCAGCATTTT; cdr3_aa: CASTKGVSSNQPQHF
j_call: TRBJ1-2; d_call: TRBD1; clone_size: few; v_call: TRBV19; cdr3_nt: TGTGCCAGTAGTACGGGACAGGGAGAATATGGCTACACCTTC; cdr3_aa: CASSTGQGEYGYTF
j_call: TRBJ2-1; d_call: TRBD1; clone_size: NA; v_call: TRBV5-4; cdr3_nt: TGTGCCAGCAGCTCAGGACAGGCGCACTCCTCCTACAATGAGCAGTTCTTC; cdr3_aa: CASSSGQAHSSYNEQFF
j_call: TRBJ1-6; d_call: NA; clone_size: NA; v_call: TRBV7-8; cdr3_nt: TGTGCCAGCAGCTTAGCCGGAGGGTGGGGTAATTCACCCCTCCACTTT; cdr3_aa: CASSLAGGWGNSPLHF
j_call: TRBJ2-5; d_call: NA; clone_size: NA; v_call: TRBV18; cdr3_nt: TGTGCCAGCTCACCTAATTCGTTAGGAGGGCAGACCCAGTACTTC; cdr3_aa: CASSPNSLGGQTQYF
j_call: TRBJ1-2; d_call: NA; clone_size: NA; v_call: TRBV2; cdr3_nt: TGTGCCAGCAGTGAGGCCGCCGTTCTCTATGGCTACACCTTC; cdr3_aa: CASSEAAVLYGYTF
j_call: TRBJ2-5; d_call: TRBD2; clone_size: NA; v_call: TRBV27; cdr3_nt: TGTGCCAGCAGTTTTCTATCCCGGACTAGCGGGGGGGCCTTGGGGGCAGAGACCCAGTACTTC; cdr3_aa: CASSFLSRTSGGALGAETQYF
j_call: TRBJ2-7; d_call: NA; clone_size: NA; v_call: TRBV30; cdr3_nt: TGTGCCTGGAGTGTAGTGGGGGGACTCTCCTACGAGCAGTACTTC; cdr3_aa: CAWSVVGGLSYEQYF
j_call: TRBJ2-3; d_call: NA; clone_size: NA; v_call: TRBV20-1; cdr3_nt: TGCAGTGCTAGTTTCGGGGGGCCAACTACAGATACGCAGTATTTT; cdr3_aa: CSASFGGPTTDTQYF
j_call: TRBJ1-2; d_call: NA; clone_size: few; v_call: TRBV6-5; cdr3_nt: TGTGCCAGCAGTTATGAGTCTCCGGGGGGCAGGGGCTACACCTTC; cdr3_aa: CASSYESPGGRGYTF
j_call: TRBJ1-5; d_call: NA; clone_size: NA; v_call: TRBV19; cdr3_nt: TGTGCCAGTAGTACAAGAAGGGGTCAGCCCCAGCATTTT; cdr3_aa: CASSTRRGQPQHF
j_call: TRBJ1-2; d_call: NA; clone_size: NA; v_call: TRBV5-1; cdr3_nt: TGCGCCAGCACCGTCACAGGGACCGACTATGGCTACACCTTC; cdr3_aa: CASTVTGTDYGYTF
j_call: TRBJ2-3; d_call: NA; clone_size: NA; v_call: TRBV11-1; cdr3_nt: TGTGCCAGCAGCCAAATCACAGATACGCAGTATTTT; cdr3_aa: CASSQITDTQYF
j_call: TRBJ1-1; d_call: NA; clone_size: few; v_call: TRBV27; cdr3_nt: TGTGCCAGCAGTCCGAACAGGGTTAACACTGAAGCTTTCTTT; cdr3_aa: CASSPNRVNTEAFF
j_call: TRBJ2-3; d_call: NA; clone_size: NA; v_call: TRBV27; cdr3_nt: TGTGCCAGCAGTTTAGATAGTGCAGATACGCAGTATTTT; cdr3_aa: CASSLDSADTQYF
j_call: TRBJ2-3; d_call: TRBD2; clone_size: NA; v_call: TRBV4-1; cdr3_nt: TGCGCCAGCAGCAGAATGCCTCTAGCGGGGGACACAGATACGCAGTATTTT; cdr3_aa: CASSRMPLAGDTDTQYF
j_call: TRBJ1-3; d_call: NA; clone_size: NA; v_call: TRBV5-4; cdr3_nt: TGTGCCAGCAGCTTGGGGCAGGGAAGAGTGATGGGAAACACCATATATTTT; cdr3_aa: CASSLGQGRVMGNTIYF
j_call: TRBJ2-7; d_call: NA; clone_size: NA; v_call: TRBV5-1; cdr3_nt: TGCGCCAGCAGCTCGACCCGAACAGGGTACGAGCAGTACTTC; cdr3_aa: CASSSTRTGYEQYF
j_call: TRBJ2-1; d_call: TRBD2; clone_size: NA; v_call: TRBV7-2; cdr3_nt: TGTGCCAGCAGCTCGGGACTAGCGCTATCCTACAATGAGCAGTTCTTC; cdr3_aa: CASSSGLALSYNEQFF
j_call: TRBJ2-1; d_call: NA; clone_size: NA; v_call: TRBV4-1; cdr3_nt: TGCGCCAGCAGCCAAGACCCGACAAGGGCCCCAGGGCCAAACAATGAGCAGTTCTTC; cdr3_aa: CASSQDPTRAPGPNNEQFF
j_call: TRBJ2-1; d_call: NA; clone_size: NA; v_call: TRBV4-1; cdr3_nt: TGCGCCAGCAGCCAAGTACCGGGACAAGGATTCGGTGAGCAGTTCTTC; cdr3_aa: CASSQVPGQGFGEQFF
j_call: TRBJ1-2; d_call: TRBD1; clone_size: NA; v_call: TRBV10-1; cdr3_nt: TGCGCCAGCAGTGAAATGGGGGACAGGGGGCGGAAAGGCGGCTACACCTTC; cdr3_aa: CASSEMGDRGRKGGYTF
j_call: TRBJ2-3; d_call: TRBD2; clone_size: NA; v_call: TRBV6-4; cdr3_nt: TGTGCCAGCAGTGACTCCGGGGGGGCCGGAGATACGCAGTATTTT; cdr3_aa: CASSDSGGAGDTQYF
j_call: TRBJ2-7; d_call: NA; clone_size: once; v_call: TRBV10-3; cdr3_nt: TGTGCCATCAGTGAGTCCCATAGCGTCTCAGCCTACGAGCAGTACTTC; cdr3_aa: CAISESHSVSAYEQYF
j_call: TRBJ1-5; d_call: TRBD1; clone_size: NA; v_call: TRBV30; cdr3_nt: TGTGCCTGGAGTGCCGACAGGGGTGAACAGCCCCAGCATTTT; cdr3_aa: CAWSADRGEQPQHF
j_call: TRBJ1-1; d_call: NA; clone_size: NA; v_call: TRBV5-1; cdr3_nt: TGCGCCAGCAGCCCGGGATCTCAGGACACTGAAGCTTTCTTT; cdr3_aa: CASSPGSQDTEAFF